This paragraph reports one T cell receptor (beta chain). This specimen belongs to a study of CD8 T cells in Susac syndrome. From blood CD8+ and CD4+ T cells, the TCR beta chain was sequenced. Those who served as multiple sclerosis controls were treatment-naive patients with stable or active relapsing-remitting disease. TEMRA cells were FACS-enriched and CD8+ and CD4+ T cells negatively isolated. When the RNA was reverse transcribed, random hexamers were used with an input of roughly 0.5 to 1 ug. MiXCR, run by TCRdb on the immunoSEQ multiplex PCR reads, gives a single entry per CDR3 protein. Of around 270,000 distinct CDR3 sequences in the sample, about 88% are singletons; the top ten hold roughly 0.17%. V shed 5 bases, J shed 6 bases, and the junction held 9 bases outside the gene matches. In germline, CDR1 is DFQATT, CDR2 SNEGSKA (reference sequence). This CDR3 is 13 amino acids long.

Material: CD8+ T cells from PBMCs. The rearrangement joins TRBV20-1 to TRBJ2-7; 8 bases are shared with TRBD2. The sequence was obtained from a human donor with multiple sclerosis. CDR3 nucleotide sequence: TGCAGTGCTGGCCGCCAGGGACTAGGCGAGCAGTACTTC. Its protein product is CSAGRQGLGEQYF.